Detailed here is one T cell receptor beta chain. This sample also contains other DNA sequences that code for the same CDR3. The sample originates from a study of shared clonotypes between healthy human individuals. The CDR3 is 14 residues long. V was clipped by 1 base and J by 7 bases, with 11 bases between them. Looked up from germline, CDR1 is SGHRS and CDR2 is YFSETQ. Clones were read by immunoSEQ multiplex PCR, and TCRdb kept only the in-frame ones, dropping some. The repertoire holds 2 million to 2.5 million clones, with more than 80% as singletons. The receptor comes from a man between 18 and 35 years old in good health. Some clones in this sample may be carry-over from other donors' samples. The chain has TRBV5-1 and TRBJ2-2; a weak D match, TRBD2 (5 bases). Sequenced sample: naive CD4+ T cells from PBMCs. The subset is: CD45RA+ positively selected. The CDR3 reads CASSLRGSGGELFF. The CDR3 DNA is TGCGCCAGCAGCTTGCGAGGGTCTGGCGGGGAGCTGTTTTTT.